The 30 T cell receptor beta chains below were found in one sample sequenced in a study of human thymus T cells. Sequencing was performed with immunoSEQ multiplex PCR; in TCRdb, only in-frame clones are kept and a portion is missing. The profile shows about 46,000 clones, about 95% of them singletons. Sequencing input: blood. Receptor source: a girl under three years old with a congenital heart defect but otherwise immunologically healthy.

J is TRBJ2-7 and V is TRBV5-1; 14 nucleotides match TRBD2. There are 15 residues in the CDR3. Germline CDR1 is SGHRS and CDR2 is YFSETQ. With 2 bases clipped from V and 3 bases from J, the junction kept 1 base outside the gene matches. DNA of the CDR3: TGCGCCAGCAGCTTTGGGACTAGCGGGAGCTACGAGCAGTACTTC. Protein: CASSFGTSGSYEQYF.

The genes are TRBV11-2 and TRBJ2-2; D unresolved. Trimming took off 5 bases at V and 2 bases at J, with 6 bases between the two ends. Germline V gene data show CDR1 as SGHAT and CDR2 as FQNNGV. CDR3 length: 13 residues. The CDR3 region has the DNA TGTGCCAGCAGCCCAGAAAACACCGGGGAGCTGTTTTTT. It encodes CASSPENTGELFF.

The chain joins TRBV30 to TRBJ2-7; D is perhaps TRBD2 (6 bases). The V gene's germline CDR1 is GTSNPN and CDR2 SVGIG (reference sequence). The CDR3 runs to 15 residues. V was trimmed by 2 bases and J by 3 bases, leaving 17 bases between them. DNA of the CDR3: TGTGCCTGGAGTCGACCCTTTAGCGGAGACTACGAGCAGTACTTC. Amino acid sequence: CAWSRPFSGDYEQYF.

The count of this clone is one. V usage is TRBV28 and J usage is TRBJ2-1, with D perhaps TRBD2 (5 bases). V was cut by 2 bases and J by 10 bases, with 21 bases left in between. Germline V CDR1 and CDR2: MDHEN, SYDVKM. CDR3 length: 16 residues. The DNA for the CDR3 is TGTGCCAGCAGTTTACAGCGGCCGGGGTCGATACGGGAGCAGTTCTTC. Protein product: CASSLQRPGSIREQFF.

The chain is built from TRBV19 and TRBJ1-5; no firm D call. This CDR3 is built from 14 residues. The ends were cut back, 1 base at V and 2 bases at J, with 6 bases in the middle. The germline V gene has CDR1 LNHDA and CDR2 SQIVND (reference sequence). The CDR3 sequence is CASSIGQGNQPQHF. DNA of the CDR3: TGTGCCAGTAGTATAGGGCAGGGCAATCAGCCCCAGCATTTT.

CDR3 in amino acids: CASLSRGRDSTEAFF. CDR3 DNA: TGTGCCAGCCTATCCCGCGGGCGAGACAGCACTGAAGCTTTCTTT. V gene TRBV6-6 combines with J gene TRBJ1-1; the D gene is possibly TRBD1 (5 bases). The germline V gene has CDR1 MNHNY and CDR2 SVGAGI (reference sequence). The ends were cut back, 8 bases at V and 4 bases at J, with 20 bases in the middle. This CDR3 is 15 amino acids long.

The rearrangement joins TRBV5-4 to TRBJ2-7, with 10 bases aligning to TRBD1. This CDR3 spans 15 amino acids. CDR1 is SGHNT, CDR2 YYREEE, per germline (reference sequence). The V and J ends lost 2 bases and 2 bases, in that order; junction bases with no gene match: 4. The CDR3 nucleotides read TGTGCCAGCAGCTTCCGACAGGGGGCAACCTACGAGCAGTACTTC. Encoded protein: CASSFRQGATYEQYF.

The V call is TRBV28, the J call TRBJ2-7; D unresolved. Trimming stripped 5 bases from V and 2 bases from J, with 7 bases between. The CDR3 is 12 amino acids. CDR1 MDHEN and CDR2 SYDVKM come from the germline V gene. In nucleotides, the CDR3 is TGTGCCAGCAGTGACCGCACCTACGAGCAGTACTTC. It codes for CASSDRTYEQYF.

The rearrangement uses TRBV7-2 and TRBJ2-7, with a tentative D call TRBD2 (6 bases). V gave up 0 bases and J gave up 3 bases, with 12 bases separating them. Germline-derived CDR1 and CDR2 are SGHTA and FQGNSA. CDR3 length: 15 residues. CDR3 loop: CASSLAPGVLYEQYF. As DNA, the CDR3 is TGTGCCAGCAGCTTAGCCCCGGGAGTACTCTACGAGCAGTACTTC.

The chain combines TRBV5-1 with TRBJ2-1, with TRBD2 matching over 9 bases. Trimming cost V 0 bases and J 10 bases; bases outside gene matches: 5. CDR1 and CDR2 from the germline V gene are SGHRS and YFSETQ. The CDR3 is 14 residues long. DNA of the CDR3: TGCGCCAGCAGCTTGGTGGCTAGCGGGAAGGAGCAGTTCTTC. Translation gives CASSLVASGKEQFF.

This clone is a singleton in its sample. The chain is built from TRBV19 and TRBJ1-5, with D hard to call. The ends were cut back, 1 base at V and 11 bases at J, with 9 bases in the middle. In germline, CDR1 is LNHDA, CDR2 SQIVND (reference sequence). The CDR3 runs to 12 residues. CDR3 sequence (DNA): TGTGCCAGTAGTATAGGTTGGCAGGCCCAGCATTTT. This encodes CASSIGWQAQHF.

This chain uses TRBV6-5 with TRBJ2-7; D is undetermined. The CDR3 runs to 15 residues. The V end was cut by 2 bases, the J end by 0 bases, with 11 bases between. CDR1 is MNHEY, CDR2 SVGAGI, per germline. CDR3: CASSYRVYGSYEQYF. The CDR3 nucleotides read TGTGCCAGCAGTTACAGGGTATACGGCTCCTACGAGCAGTACTTC.

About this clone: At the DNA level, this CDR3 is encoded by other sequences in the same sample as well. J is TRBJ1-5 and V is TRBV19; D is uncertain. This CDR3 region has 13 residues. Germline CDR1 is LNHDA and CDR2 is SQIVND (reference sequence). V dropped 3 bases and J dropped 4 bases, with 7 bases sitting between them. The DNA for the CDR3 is TGTGCCAGTAGTATCGGACCGAATCAGCCCCAGCATTTT. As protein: CASSIGPNQPQHF.

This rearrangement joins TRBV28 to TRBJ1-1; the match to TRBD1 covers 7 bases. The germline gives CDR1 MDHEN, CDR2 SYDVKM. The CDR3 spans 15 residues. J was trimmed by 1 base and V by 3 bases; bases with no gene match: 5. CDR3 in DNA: TGTGCCAGCAGTTTCCTGGACAGGCGGAACACTGAAGCTTTCTTT. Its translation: CASSFLDRRNTEAFF.

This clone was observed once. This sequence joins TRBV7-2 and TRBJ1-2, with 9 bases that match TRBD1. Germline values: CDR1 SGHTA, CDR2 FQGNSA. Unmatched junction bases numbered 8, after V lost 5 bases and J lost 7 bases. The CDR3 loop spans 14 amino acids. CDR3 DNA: TGTGCCAGCAGCCCGCGGACAGGGGAGATTGGCTACACCTTC. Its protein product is CASSPRTGEIGYTF.

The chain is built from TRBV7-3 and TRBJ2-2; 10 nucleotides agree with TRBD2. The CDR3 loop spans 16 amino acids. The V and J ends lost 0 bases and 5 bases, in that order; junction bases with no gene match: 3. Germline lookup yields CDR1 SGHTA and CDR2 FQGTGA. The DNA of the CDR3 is TGTGCCAGCAGCTTAACAGCTAGCGGGAGTACCGGGGAGCTGTTTTTT. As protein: CASSLTASGSTGELFF.

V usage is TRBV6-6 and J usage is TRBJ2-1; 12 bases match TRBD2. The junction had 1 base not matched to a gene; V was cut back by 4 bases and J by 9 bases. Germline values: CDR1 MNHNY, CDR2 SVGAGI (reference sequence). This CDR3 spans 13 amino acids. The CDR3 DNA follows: TGTGCCAGCAGTTCACTAGCGGGAGGTGAGCAGTTCTTC. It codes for CASSSLAGGEQFF.

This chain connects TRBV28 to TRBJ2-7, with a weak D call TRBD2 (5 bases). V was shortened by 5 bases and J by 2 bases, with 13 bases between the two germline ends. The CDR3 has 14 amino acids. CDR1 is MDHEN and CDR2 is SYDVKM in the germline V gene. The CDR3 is CASSILTGTYEQYF. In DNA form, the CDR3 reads TGTGCCAGCAGTATCCTTACCGGGACCTACGAGCAGTACTTC. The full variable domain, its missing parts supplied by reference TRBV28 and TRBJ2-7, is DVKVTQSSRYLVKRTGEKVFLECVQDMDHENMFWYRQDPGLGLRLIYFSYDVKMKEKGDIPEGYSVSREKKERFSLILESASTNQTSMYLCASSILTGTYEQYFGPGTRLTVT.

The chain's CDR3 is CASSLGMGWETQYF. The CDR3 DNA follows: TGTGCCAGCAGCTTAGGCATGGGTTGGGAGACCCAGTACTTC. V is TRBV7-8 and J is TRBJ2-5, with D unclear. V gave up 1 base and J gave up 5 bases, with 11 bases separating them. The CDR3 is 14 residues long. The germline V gene has CDR1 SGHVS and CDR2 FQNEAQ.

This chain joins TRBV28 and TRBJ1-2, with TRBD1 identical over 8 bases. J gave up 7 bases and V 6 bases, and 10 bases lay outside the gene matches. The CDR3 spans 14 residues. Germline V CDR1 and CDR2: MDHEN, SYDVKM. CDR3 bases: TGTGCCAGCAGGCTCACTCAGGGGGCGGCTGGCTACACCTTC. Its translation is CASRLTQGAAGYTF.

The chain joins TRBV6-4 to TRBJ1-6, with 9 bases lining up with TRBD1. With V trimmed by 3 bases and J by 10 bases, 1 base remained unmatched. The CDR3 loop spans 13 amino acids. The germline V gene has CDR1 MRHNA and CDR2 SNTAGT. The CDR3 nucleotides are TGTGCCAGCAGTGAGACAGGGGGATCACCCCTCCACTTT. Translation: CASSETGGSPLHF.

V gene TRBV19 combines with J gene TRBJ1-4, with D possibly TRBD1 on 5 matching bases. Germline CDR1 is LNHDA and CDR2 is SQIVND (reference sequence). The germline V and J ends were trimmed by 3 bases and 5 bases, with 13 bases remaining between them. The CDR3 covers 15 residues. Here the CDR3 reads CASSIAGRGNEKLFF. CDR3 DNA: TGTGCCAGTAGTATTGCGGGGCGCGGAAATGAAAAACTGTTTTTT.

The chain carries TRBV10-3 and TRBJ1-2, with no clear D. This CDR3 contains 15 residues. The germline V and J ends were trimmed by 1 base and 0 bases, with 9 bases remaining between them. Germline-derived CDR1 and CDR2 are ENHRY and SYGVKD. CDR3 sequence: CAISEFSRSNYGYTF. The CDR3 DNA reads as TGTGCCATCAGTGAGTTCTCGAGATCTAACTATGGCTACACCTTC.

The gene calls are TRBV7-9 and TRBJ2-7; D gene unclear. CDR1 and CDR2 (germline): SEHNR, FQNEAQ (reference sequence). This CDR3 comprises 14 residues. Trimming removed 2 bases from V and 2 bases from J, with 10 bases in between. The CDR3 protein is CASSLTLVPYEQYF. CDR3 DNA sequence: TGTGCCAGCAGCTTAACCCTAGTTCCCTACGAGCAGTACTTC.

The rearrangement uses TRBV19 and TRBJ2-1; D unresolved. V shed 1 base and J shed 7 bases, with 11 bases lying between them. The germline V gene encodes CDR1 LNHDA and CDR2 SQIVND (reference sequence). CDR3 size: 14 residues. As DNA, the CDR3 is TGTGCCAGTAGTATAGGCCTAGTAGGTAATGAGCAGTTCTTC. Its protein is CASSIGLVGNEQFF.

The CDR3 loop is CASSMGSSGNYNEQFF. In DNA form, the CDR3 reads TGTGCCAGTAGTATGGGAAGTAGCGGGAACTACAATGAGCAGTTCTTC. The chain uses TRBV19 and TRBJ2-1; 8 bases map to TRBD2. Germline lookup yields CDR1 LNHDA and CDR2 SQIVND (reference sequence). Trimming removed 3 bases from V and 3 bases from J; junction bases left unmatched: 7. The CDR3 spans 16 residues.

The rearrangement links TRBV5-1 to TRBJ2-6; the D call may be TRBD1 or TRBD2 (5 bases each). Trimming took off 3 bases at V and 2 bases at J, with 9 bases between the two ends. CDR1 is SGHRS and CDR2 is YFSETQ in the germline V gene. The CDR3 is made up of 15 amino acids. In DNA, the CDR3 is TGCGCCAGCAGCTCGAGGGGTACTGGGGCCAACGTCCTGACTTTC. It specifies CASSSRGTGANVLTF.

The CDR3 DNA reads TGTGCCAGCAGCTTAGGGGTGCGTGCCGAGGATACGCAGTATTTT. It is translated as CASSLGVRAEDTQYF. V gene TRBV13 combines with J gene TRBJ2-3; the D is unclear. Trimming cost V 0 bases and J 6 bases, with 13 bases left between them. The germline CDR1 and CDR2 sequences are PRHDT and FYEKMQ (reference sequence). The CDR3 spans 15 residues.

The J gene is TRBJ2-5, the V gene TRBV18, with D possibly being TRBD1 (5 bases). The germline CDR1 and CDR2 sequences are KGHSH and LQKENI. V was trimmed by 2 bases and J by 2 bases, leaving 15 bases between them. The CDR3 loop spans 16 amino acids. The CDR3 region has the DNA TGTGCCAGCTCACCATTCCCTTTAGGGGTACAAGAGACCCAGTACTTC. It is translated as CASSPFPLGVQETQYF.

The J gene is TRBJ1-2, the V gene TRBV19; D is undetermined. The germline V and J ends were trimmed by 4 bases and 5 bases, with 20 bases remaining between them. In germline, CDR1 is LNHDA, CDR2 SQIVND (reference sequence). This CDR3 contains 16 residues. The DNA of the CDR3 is TGTGCCAGTAGTAACCCCACCTACGGACGGGGTTATGGCTACACCTTC. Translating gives CASSNPTYGRGYGYTF.